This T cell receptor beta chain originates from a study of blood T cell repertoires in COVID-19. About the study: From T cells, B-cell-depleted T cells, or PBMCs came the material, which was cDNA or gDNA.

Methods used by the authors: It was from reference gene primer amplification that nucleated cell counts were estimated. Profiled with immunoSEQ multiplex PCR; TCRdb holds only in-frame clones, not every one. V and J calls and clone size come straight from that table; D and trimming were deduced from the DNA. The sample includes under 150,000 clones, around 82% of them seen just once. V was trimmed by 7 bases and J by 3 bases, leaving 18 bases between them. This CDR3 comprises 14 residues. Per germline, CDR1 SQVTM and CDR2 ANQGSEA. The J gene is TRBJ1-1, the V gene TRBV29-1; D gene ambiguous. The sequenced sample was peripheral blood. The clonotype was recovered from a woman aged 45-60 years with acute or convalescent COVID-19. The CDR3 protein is CSAWYPTLDTEAFF. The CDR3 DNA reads TGCAGCGCCTGGTACCCGACACTGGACACTGAAGCTTTCTTT.